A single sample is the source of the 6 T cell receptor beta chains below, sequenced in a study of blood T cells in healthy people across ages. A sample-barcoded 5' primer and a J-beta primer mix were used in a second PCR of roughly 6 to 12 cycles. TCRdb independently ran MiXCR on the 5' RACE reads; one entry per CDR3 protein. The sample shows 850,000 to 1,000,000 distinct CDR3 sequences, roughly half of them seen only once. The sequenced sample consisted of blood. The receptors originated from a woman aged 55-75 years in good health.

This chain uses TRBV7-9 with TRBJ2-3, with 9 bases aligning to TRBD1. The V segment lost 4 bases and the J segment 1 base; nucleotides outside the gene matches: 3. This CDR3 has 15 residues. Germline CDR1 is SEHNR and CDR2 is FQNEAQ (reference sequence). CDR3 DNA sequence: TGTGCCAGCAGCTCAGGACAGGGGCGCACAGATACGCAGTATTTT. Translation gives CASSSGQGRTDTQYF.

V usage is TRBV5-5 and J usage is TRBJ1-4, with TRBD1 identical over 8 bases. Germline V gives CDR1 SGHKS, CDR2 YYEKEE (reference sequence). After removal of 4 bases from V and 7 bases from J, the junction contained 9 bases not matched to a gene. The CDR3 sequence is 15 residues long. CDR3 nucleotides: TGTGCCAGCAGCCCAACAGGGGGAATCCCTGAAAAACTGTTTTTT. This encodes CASSPTGGIPEKLFF.

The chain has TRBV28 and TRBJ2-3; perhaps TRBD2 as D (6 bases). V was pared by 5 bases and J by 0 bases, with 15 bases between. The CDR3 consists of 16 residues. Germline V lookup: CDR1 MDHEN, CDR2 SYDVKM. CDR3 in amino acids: CASSGDSTSSTDTQYF. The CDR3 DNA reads TGTGCCAGCAGTGGGGACTCAACATCTAGCACAGATACGCAGTATTTT.

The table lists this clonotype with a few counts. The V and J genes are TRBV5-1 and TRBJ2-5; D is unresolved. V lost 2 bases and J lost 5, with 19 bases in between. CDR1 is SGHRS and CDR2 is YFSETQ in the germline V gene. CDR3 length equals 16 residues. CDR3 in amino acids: CASSFVVGTSAETQYF. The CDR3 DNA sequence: TGCGCCAGCAGCTTCGTGGTAGGAACATCGGCTGAGACCCAGTACTTC.

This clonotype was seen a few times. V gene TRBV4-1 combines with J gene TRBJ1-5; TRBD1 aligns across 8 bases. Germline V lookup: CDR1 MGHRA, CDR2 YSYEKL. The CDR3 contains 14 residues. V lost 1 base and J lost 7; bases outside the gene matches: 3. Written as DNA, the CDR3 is TGCGCCAGCAGCCAAGTTCAGGGGGCACAGCCCCAGCATTTT. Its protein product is CASSQVQGAQPQHF.

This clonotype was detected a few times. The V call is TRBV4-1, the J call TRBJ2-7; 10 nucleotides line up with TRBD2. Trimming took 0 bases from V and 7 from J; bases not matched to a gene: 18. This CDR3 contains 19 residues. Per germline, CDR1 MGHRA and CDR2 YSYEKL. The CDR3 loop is CASSQEGSRGLAGESEQYF. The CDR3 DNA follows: TGCGCCAGCAGCCAAGAAGGGTCAAGGGGCCTAGCGGGAGAGAGTGAGCAGTACTTC.